Listed below are T cell receptor beta chains from one sample, sequenced in a study of T-cell reconstitution after alpha-beta-depleted transplantation in children. One entry per CDR3 protein results from TCRdb running MiXCR on the PCR reads. The sample yields approximately 1,000,000 distinct CDR3 sequences, about 29% seen once. This material consisted of PBMCs, mostly from graft donor cells, taken 360 days after TCRalphabeta/CD19-depleted stem cell transplant. The receptors derive from a boy in the first two years of life who had a stem cell transplant for SCID, so the T cells may come from the graft donor. CDR3s include the opening cysteine and the closing phenylalanine or tryptophan. The D gene is left open where the match is weak. A row's size may be missing; if present it is once, few, many or a size class.

D	length	V	J	size	DNA	CDR3
.	17	TRBV7-3	TRBJ2-3	few	TGTGCCAGCAGCTCGTGGACAGGAGGGAGCCGCACAGATACGCAGTATTTT	CASSSWTGGSRTDTQYF
.	12	TRBV20-1	TRBJ2-1	many	TGCAGTGTCCAGGTCGGACGCAATGAGCAGTTCTTC	CSVQVGRNEQFF
TRBD1	18	TRBV20-1	TRBJ2-4	few	TGCAGTGCTAGTCGACAGGGTGGGGTCGTTCTGGCCAAAAACATTCAGTACTTC	CSASRQGGVVLAKNIQYF
.	14	TRBV6-5	TRBJ2-2	.	TGTGCCAGCAGTTACTCGTCGGTGGCCGGGGAGCTGTTTTTT	CASSYSSVAGELFF
.	15	TRBV10-2	TRBJ2-3	few	TGCGCCAGCAGGGGGACGGGGGGCACCACAGATACGCAGTATTTT	CASRGTGGTTDTQYF
.	14	TRBV5-1	TRBJ1-4	once	TGCGCCAGCAGCAGGGACACGCGTAATGAAAAACTGTTTTTT	CASSRDTRNEKLFF
TRBD2	15	TRBV5-1	TRBJ2-1	.	TGCGCCAGCAGCCCGACCAGCGGGGGTAGGGATGAGCAGTTCTTC	CASSPTSGGRDEQFF
TRBD1	15	TRBV2	TRBJ1-4	.	TGTGCCAGCACACAAGGGACAGGAAAAAATGAAAAACTGTTTTTT	CASTQGTGKNEKLFF
.	14	TRBV12-3/TRBV12-4	TRBJ2-7	few	TGTGCCAGCAGTTTTGGTAGCAGATCCTACGAGCAGTACTTC	CASSFGSRSYEQYF
TRBD2	16	TRBV19	TRBJ2-1	.	TGTGCCAGTAGTTCGGGGGGGCTAAGTTCCTACAATGAGCAGTTCTTC	CASSSGGLSSYNEQFF
.	14	TRBV11-2	TRBJ1-1	once	TGTGCCAGCAGCGCCCACGGGGGTGCCACTGAAGCTTTCTTT	CASSAHGGATEAFF
TRBD2	14	TRBV4-1	TRBJ2-3	few	TGCGCCAGCAGCCCGGGGGGGCGGCCAGATACGCAGTATTTT	CASSPGGRPDTQYF
.	12	TRBV5-4	TRBJ2-1	.	TGTGCCAGCAGCTTAGGAGCTAGTGAGCAGTTCTTC	CASSLGASEQFF
.	12	TRBV27	TRBJ2-2	.	TGTGCCAGCATGAGAGGGACCGGGGAGCTGTTTTTT	CASMRGTGELFF
TRBD2	21	TRBV5-1	TRBJ2-1	.	TGCGCCAGCAGCTTGGCATACCGGACTAGCGGGGGCCTAATCTCCTACAATGAGCAGTTCTTC	CASSLAYRTSGGLISYNEQFF
.	12	TRBV27	TRBJ2-7	few	TGTGCCAGCAGTTCTTGGGGCCACGAGCAGTACTTC	CASSSWGHEQYF
.	16	TRBV5-1	TRBJ2-1	few	TGCGCCAGCAGCTTGGGAATGGGGCTCCTGTTCAATGAGCAGTTCTTC	CASSLGMGLLFNEQFF
TRBD1	16	TRBV2	TRBJ2-6	few	TGTGCCTTGCCGGGACAGGGCGCCTCTGGGGCCAACGTCCTGACTTTC	CALPGQGASGANVLTF
.	15	TRBV9	TRBJ1-4	.	TGTGCCAGCAGCGACGGGGATGCCGTCTTTGAAAAACTGTTTTTT	CASSDGDAVFEKLFF
TRBD2	15	TRBV5-1	TRBJ2-1	many	TGCGCCAGCAGCCTAGGACTAGCGGCTTACAATGAGCAGTTCTTC	CASSLGLAAYNEQFF
TRBD2	15	TRBV20-1	TRBJ2-1	.	TGCAGTGCTAGAGTCAGACTAGCGGGGAACAATGAGCAGTTCTTC	CSARVRLAGNNEQFF
.	14	TRBV3-1	TRBJ2-1	few	TGTGCCAGCAGCCACAGGGGAGGGGTCAATGAGCAGTTCTTC	CASSHRGGVNEQFF
.	13	TRBV7-2	TRBJ2-7	few	TGTGCCAGCAGCTGGGACGTTTCCTACGAGCAGTACTTC	CASSWDVSYEQYF
.	15	TRBV5-1	TRBJ2-1	many	TGTGCCAGCAGCTTGAGCGGAAGCTCCTACAATGAGCAGTTCTTC	CASSLSGSSYNEQFF
.	17	TRBV11-2	TRBJ2-7	.	TGTGCCAGCAGCTTAGATAGGGCAGGACCCTCCTCCTACGAGCAGTACTTC	CASSLDRAGPSSYEQYF
.	14	TRBV29-1	TRBJ1-3	.	TGCAGCGTTGCAACAGGTTCAAGTGGAAACACCATATATTTT	CSVATGSSGNTIYF
.	11	TRBV20-1	TRBJ2-5	many	TGCAGTGCTAGAAGGCTTGAGACCCAGTACTTC	CSARRLETQYF
TRBD1	16	TRBV6-5	TRBJ1-5	.	TGTGCCAGCAGTTATTCTGGGACAGGTCCTAATCAGCCCCAGCATTTT	CASSYSGTGPNQPQHF
TRBD2	14	TRBV20-1	TRBJ2-7	.	TGCAGTGTAAGGGGACTAGCGGGAATCTACGAGCAGTACTTC	CSVRGLAGIYEQYF
.	15	TRBV5-1	TRBJ1-2	few	TGCGCCAGCAGCATACGACCCCCCGATAACTATGGCTACACCTTC	CASSIRPPDNYGYTF
.	13	TRBV12-3/TRBV12-4	TRBJ1-6	few	TGTGCCAGCAGATCCGGGTATTCTTCACCCCTCCACTTT	CASRSGYSSPLHF
TRBD2	13	TRBV7-9	TRBJ2-3	few	TGTGCCAGCATCATAGCGGGGACAGATACGCAGTATTTT	CASIIAGTDTQYF
.	12	TRBV29-1	TRBJ2-1	.	TGCAGCGTTGAGGGGTTCCAGCGTGAGCAGTTCTTC	CSVEGFQREQFF
.	14	TRBV6-5	TRBJ1-1	.	TGTGCCAGCAGTTACTCAGGCTCCCAGACTGAAGCTTTCTTT	CASSYSGSQTEAFF
.	15	TRBV5-1	TRBJ1-1	.	TGCGCCAGCAGCTTGTCCGGCGATCCGAACACTGAAGCTTTCTTT	CASSLSGDPNTEAFF
.	14	TRBV2	TRBJ1-5	few	TGTGCCAGCAGTGACAGAAATAGCAATCAGCCCCAGCATTTT	CASSDRNSNQPQHF
.	17	TRBV6-5	TRBJ2-3	.	TGTGCCAGCAGTTACGAGGATGGGACTTCTAGCACAGATACGCAGTATTTT	CASSYEDGTSSTDTQYF
.	20	TRBV7-4	TRBJ2-1	.	TGTGCCAGCAGCTTAGCCCGACATCTCCCCTCTACTACATCTGACAATGAGCAGTTCTTC	CASSLARHLPSTTSDNEQFF
.	13	TRBV10-3	TRBJ2-3	few	TGTGCCATCAGTGAGTCCCCGACAGATACGCAGTATTTT	CAISESPTDTQYF
TRBD2	13	TRBV29-1	TRBJ2-7	.	TGCAGCGCAAGGACTAGCTTCGGTTACGAGCAGTACTTC	CSARTSFGYEQYF
.	14	TRBV2	TRBJ2-7	.	TGTGCCAGCAGTGGAAGGGGATGGACCTACGAGCAGTACTTC	CASSGRGWTYEQYF
TRBD1	16	TRBV6-5	TRBJ2-3	.	TGTGCCAGCAGTTACTCGGGACAGGGAGTGGTAGATACGCAGTATTTT	CASSYSGQGVVDTQYF
.	15	TRBV12-3/TRBV12-4	TRBJ1-6	.	TGTGCCAGCAGTTTTCAGGGGAGCCGTAATTCACCCCTCCACTTT	CASSFQGSRNSPLHF
.	16	TRBV5-1	TRBJ2-3	.	TGCGCCAGCAGCTTGTATGCCGGTCAGAACGCAGATACGCAGTATTTT	CASSLYAGQNADTQYF
TRBD2	17	TRBV7-8	TRBJ2-3	.	TGTGCCAGCAGCTTAGGTGGACTAGCGGGCGACACAGATACGCAGTATTTT	CASSLGGLAGDTDTQYF
.	14	TRBV12-3/TRBV12-4	TRBJ2-3	few	TGTGCCAGCAGTCCCCACGGGACCACAGATACGCAGTATTTT	CASSPHGTTDTQYF
.	13	TRBV20-1	TRBJ2-1	.	TGCAGTGCTAGGGAGGGGTCGGGGGGCGCGGGGTTCTTC	CSAREGSGGAGFF
.	14	TRBV12-3/TRBV12-4	TRBJ2-7	.	TGTGCCAGCAGTCGGACAAGGAAGTACTACGAGCAGTACTTC	CASSRTRKYYEQYF